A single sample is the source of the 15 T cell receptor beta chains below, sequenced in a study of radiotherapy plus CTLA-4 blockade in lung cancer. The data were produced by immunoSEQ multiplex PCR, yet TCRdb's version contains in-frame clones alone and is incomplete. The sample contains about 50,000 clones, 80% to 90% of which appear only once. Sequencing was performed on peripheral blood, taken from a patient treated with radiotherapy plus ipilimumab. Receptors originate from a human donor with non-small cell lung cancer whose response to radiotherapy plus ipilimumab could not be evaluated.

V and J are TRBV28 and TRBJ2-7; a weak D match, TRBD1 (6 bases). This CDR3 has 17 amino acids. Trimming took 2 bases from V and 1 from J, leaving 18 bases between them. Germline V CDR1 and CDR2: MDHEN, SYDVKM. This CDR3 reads CASSLVFPRGWSYEQYF. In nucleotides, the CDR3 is TGTGCCAGCAGTTTAGTTTTCCCCAGGGGTTGGTCCTACGAGCAGTACTTC.

CDR3 coding DNA: TGTGCCAGCAGCCGGCGGACAGCTGAAGCTTTCTTT. Amino acids: CASSRRTAEAFF. The chain uses TRBV7-2 and TRBJ1-1; TRBD1 might be the D (6 bases). Germline CDR1 SGHTA, CDR2 FQGNSA. V was trimmed by 5 bases and J by 6 bases, leaving 10 bases between them. This CDR3 has 12 amino acids.

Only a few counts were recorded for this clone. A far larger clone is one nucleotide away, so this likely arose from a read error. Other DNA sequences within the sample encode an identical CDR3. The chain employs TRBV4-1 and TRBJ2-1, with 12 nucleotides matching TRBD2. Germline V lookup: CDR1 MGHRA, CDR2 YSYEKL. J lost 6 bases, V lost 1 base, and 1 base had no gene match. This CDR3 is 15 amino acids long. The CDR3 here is CASSQGLAGANEQFF. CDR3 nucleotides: TGCGCCAGCAGCCAAGGACTAGCGGGAGCCAATGAGCAGTTCTTC.

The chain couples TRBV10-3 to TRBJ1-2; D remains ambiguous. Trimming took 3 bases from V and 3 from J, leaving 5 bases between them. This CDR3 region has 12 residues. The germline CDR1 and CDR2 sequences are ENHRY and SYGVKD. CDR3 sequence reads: CAISDSDYGYTF. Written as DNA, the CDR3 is TGTGCCATCAGTGACAGCGACTATGGCTACACCTTC.

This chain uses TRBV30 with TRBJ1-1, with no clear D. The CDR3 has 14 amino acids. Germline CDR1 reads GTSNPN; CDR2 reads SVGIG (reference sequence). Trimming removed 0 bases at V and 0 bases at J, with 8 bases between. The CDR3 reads CAWSVPGMNTEAFF. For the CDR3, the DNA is TGTGCCTGGAGTGTGCCCGGGATGAACACTGAAGCTTTCTTT.

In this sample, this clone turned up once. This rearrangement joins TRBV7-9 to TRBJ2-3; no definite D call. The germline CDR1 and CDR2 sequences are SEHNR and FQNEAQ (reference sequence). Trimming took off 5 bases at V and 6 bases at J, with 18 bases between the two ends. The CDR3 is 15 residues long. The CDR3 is CASSLSGQVTDTQYF. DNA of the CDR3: TGTGCCAGCAGCCTGAGTGGGCAGGTTACGGATACGCAGTATTTT.

CDR3 nucleotide sequence: TGCGCCAGCAGCGTAGGGACTAGCGGGAGGGCCAGCGCAGATACGCAGTATTTT. This codes for CASSVGTSGRASADTQYF. The chain has TRBV5-1 and TRBJ2-3; 16 nucleotides align to TRBD2. V was pared by 4 bases and J by 4 bases, with 9 bases of the junction left unmatched. The CDR3 runs to 18 residues. Germline V gene data show CDR1 as SGHRS and CDR2 as YFSETQ.

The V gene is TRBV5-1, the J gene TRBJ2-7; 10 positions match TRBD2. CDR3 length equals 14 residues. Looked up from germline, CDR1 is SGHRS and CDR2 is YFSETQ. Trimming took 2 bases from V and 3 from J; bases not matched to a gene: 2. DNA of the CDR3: TGCGCCAGCAGCTTTTCTAGCGGGAGCTACGAGCAGTACTTC. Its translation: CASSFSSGSYEQYF.

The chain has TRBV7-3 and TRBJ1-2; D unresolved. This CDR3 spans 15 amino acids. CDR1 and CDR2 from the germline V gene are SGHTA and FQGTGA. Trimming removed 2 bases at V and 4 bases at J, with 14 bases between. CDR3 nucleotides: TGTGCCAGCAGCTTACCCCCCGACTTATTCTATGGCTACACCTTC. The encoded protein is CASSLPPDLFYGYTF.

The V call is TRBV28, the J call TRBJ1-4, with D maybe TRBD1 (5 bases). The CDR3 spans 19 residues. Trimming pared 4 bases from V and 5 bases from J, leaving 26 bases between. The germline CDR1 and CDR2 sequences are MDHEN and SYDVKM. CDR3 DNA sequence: TGTGCCAGCAGTTCCATAAGGGCCATGGGGCAAGGAGACAATGAAAAACTGTTTTTT. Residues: CASSSIRAMGQGDNEKLFF. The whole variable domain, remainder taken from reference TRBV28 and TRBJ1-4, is DVKVTQSSRYLVKRTGEKVFLECVQDMDHENMFWYRQDPGLGLRLIYFSYDVKMKEKGDIPEGYSVSREKKERFSLILESASTNQTSMYLCASSSIRAMGQGDNEKLFFGSGTQLSVL.

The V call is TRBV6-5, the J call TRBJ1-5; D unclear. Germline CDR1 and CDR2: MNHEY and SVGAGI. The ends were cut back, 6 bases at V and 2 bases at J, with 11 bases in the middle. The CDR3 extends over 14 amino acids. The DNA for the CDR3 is TGTGCCAGCAGAAGCCGGCAGGGCAATCAGCCCCAGCATTTT. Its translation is CASRSRQGNQPQHF.

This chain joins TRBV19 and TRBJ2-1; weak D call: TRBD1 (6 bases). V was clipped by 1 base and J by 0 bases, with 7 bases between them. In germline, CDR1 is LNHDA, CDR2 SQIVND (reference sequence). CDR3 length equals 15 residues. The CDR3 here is CASSIGDTSYNEQFF. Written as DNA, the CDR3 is TGTGCCAGTAGTATAGGGGACACCTCCTACAATGAGCAGTTCTTC.

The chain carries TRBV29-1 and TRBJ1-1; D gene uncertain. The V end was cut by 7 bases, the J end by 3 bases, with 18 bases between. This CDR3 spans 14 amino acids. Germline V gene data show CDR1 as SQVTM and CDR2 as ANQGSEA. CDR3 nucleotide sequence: TGCAGCGGAGAGGGTGGGGAGGGATACACTGAAGCTTTCTTT. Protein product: CSGEGGEGYTEAFF.

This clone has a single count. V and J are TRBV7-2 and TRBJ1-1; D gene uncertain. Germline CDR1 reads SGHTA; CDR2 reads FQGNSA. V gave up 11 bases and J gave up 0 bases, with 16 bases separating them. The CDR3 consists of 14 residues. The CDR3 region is CASTKLVLNTEAFF. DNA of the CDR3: TGTGCCTCCACAAAACTAGTGCTGAACACTGAAGCTTTCTTT.

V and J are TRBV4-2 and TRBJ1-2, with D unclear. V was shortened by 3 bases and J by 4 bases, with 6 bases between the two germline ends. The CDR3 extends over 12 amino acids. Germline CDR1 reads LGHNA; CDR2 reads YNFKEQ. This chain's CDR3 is CASSQHSYGYTF. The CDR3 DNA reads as TGTGCCAGCAGCCAGCACTCCTATGGCTACACCTTC.